The T cell receptor (beta chain) described here comes from a study of technical replicates of blood from several donors. The table came from immunoSEQ multiplex PCR; TCRdb's copy has only in-frame clones and leaves some out. The repertoire holds over 75,000 clones, with nearly 98% as singletons. The CDR3 has 16 residues. Germline V gene lookup returns CDR1 SGHVS and CDR2 FQNEAQ. V gave up 2 bases and J gave up 11 bases; unmatched junction bases: 13. The sequence was obtained from a human donor in good health. The chain employs TRBV7-8 and TRBJ1-2; 11 bases line up with TRBD1. The sequencing input was T cells isolated from PBMCs. CDR3 coding DNA: TGTGCCAGCAGCTTAAGGGCTGGACAGGGGGCGAGCGAATACACCTTC. Amino acids: CASSLRAGQGASEYTF.